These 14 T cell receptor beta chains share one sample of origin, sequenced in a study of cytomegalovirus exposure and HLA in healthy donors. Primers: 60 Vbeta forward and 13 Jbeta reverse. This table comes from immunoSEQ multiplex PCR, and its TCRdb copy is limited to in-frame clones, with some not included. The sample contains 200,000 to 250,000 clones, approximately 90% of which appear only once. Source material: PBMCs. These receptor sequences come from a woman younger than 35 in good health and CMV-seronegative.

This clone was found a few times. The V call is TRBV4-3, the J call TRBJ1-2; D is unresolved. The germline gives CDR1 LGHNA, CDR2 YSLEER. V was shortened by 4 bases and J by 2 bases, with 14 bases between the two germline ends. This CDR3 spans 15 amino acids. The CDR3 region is CASSPRTEGNYGYTF. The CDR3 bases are TGCGCCAGCAGCCCCAGGACGGAGGGAAACTATGGCTACACCTTC.

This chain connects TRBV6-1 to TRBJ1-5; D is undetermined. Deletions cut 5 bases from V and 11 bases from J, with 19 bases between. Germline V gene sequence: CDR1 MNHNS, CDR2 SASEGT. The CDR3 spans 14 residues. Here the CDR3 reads CASSLFGIGSAQHF. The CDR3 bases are TGTGCCAGCAGTTTATTCGGGATCGGATCGGCCCAGCATTTT.

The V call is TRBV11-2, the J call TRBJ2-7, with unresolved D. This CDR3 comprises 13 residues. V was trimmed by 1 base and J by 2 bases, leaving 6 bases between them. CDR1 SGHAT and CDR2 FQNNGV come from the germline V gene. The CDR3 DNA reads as TGTGCCAGCAGCTTAGGTCTAACCTACGAGCAGTACTTC. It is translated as CASSLGLTYEQYF.

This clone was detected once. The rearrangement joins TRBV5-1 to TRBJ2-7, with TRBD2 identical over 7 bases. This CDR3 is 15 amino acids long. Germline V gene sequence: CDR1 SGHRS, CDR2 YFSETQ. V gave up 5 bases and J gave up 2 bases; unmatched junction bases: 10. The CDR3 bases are TGCGCCAGCAGGCTTCAGGGCGGGAGACCCTACGAGCAGTACTTC. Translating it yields CASRLQGGRPYEQYF.

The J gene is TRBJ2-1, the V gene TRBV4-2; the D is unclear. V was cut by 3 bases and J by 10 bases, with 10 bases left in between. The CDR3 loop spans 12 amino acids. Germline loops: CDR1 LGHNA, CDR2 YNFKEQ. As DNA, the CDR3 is TGTGCCAGCAGCCAGCTCGCGGAGGAGCAGTTCTTC. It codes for CASSQLAEEQFF.

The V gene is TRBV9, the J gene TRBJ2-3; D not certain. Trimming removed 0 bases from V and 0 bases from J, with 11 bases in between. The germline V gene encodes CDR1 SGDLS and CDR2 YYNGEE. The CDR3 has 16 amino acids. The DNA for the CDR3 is TGTGCCAGCAGCGTAGGTCCAGGAACTAGCACAGATACGCAGTATTTT. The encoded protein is CASSVGPGTSTDTQYF.

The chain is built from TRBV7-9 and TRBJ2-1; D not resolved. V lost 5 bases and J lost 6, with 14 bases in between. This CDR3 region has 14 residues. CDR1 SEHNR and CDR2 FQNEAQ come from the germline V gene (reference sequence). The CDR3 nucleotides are TGTGCCAGCAGCAATGACTTAGCCCTCAATGAGCAGTTCTTC. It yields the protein CASSNDLALNEQFF.

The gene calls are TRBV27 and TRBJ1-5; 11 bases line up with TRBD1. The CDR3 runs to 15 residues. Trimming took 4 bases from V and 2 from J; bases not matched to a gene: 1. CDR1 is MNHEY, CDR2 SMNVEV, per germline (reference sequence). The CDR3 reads CASSWGQGGNQPQHF. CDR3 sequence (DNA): TGTGCCAGCAGTTGGGGACAGGGGGGCAATCAGCCCCAGCATTTT.

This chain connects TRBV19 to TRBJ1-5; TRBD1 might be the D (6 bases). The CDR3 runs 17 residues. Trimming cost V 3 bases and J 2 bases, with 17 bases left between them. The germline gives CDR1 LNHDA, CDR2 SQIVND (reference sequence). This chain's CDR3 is CASSINQGRDGNQPQHF. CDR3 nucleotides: TGTGCCAGTAGTATTAATCAGGGGAGGGATGGCAATCAGCCCCAGCATTTT.

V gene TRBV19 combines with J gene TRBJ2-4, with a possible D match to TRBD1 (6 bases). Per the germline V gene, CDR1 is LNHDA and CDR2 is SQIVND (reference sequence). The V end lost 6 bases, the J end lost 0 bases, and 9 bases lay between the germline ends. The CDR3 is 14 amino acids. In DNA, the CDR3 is TGTGCCAGTAGGGACAGTTTAGCCAAAAACATTCAGTACTTC. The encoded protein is CASRDSLAKNIQYF.

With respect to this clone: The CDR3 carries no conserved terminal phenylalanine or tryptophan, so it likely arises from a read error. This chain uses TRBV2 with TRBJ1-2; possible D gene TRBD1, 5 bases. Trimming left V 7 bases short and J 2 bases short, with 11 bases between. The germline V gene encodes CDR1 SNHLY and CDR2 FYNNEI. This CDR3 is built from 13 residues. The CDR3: CASTSWGNYGYTL. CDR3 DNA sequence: TGTGCCAGCACCTCTTGGGGCAACTATGGCTACACCCTC.

In DNA form, the CDR3 reads TGTGCCAGCAGTTTTTCAGGGGGGTGGCAGCCCCAGCATTTT. Translated: CASSFSGGWQPQHF. The chain employs TRBV27 and TRBJ1-5, with 7 bases aligning to TRBD1. Looked up from germline, CDR1 is MNHEY and CDR2 is SMNVEV (reference sequence). J was trimmed by 7 bases and V by 3 bases; bases with no gene match: 6. The CDR3 is 14 residues long.

CDR3 coding DNA: TGTGCCAGCTCACGAGGGACAGCGAAGAATCAGCCCCAGCATTTT. Translation gives CASSRGTAKNQPQHF. V and J are TRBV18 and TRBJ1-5; TRBD1 matches 7 bases. After removal of 4 bases from V and 4 bases from J, the junction contained 7 bases not matched to a gene. Germline V lookup: CDR1 KGHSH, CDR2 LQKENI. The CDR3 is 15 amino acids.

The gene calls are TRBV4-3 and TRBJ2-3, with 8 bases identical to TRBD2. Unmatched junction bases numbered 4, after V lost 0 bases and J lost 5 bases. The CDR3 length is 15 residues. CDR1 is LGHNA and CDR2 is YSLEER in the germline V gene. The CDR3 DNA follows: TGCGCCAGCAGCCAAGATCGGGGGGGGGAAGATACGCAGTATTTT. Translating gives CASSQDRGGEDTQYF.